A single sample gave rise to the 7 T cell receptor beta chains below, sequenced in a study of cytomegalovirus exposure and HLA in healthy donors. Both 60 Vbeta primers and 13 Jbeta primers went into the PCR. Sequencing used immunoSEQ multiplex PCR; TCRdb keeps in-frame clones, though not all of them. The repertoire includes around 110,000 clones, 75% to 85% of them detected once, and 3.5% to 4.5% sits in the top ten. Sequenced input: PBMCs. Receptors were obtained from a man aged 30 to 39 in good health and CMV-seropositive.

This clone was counted a single time. J is TRBJ2-7 and V is TRBV10-3; D may be TRBD1 (5 bases). V was cut by 6 bases and J by 6 bases, with 12 bases left in between. The CDR3 is 12 amino acids. Germline V gene lookup returns CDR1 ENHRY and CDR2 SYGVKD. The CDR3 nucleotides are TGTGCCATCAGACCCATGCAGGGCGAGCAGTACTTC. This encodes CAIRPMQGEQYF.

V usage is TRBV5-4 and J usage is TRBJ2-3; 10 bases are a match to TRBD2. V dropped 0 bases and J dropped 3; count of bases not matched to a gene: 4. In germline, CDR1 is SGHNT, CDR2 YYREEE (reference sequence). The CDR3 is 16 residues long. CDR3 bases: TGTGCCAGCAGCTTGGTGGCTAGCGGGAGAACAGATACGCAGTATTTT. It is translated as CASSLVASGRTDTQYF.

This chain links TRBV5-1 with TRBJ2-7; weak D call: TRBD1 (5 bases). CDR1 is SGHRS, CDR2 YFSETQ, per germline. This CDR3 region has 12 residues. V lost 1 base, J lost 6 bases, and 8 bases lay in between. Here the CDR3 reads CASSLQGREQYF. Written as DNA, the CDR3 is TGCGCCAGCAGCTTGCAGGGTCGCGAGCAGTACTTC. The full variable domain, with the rest looked up from reference TRBV5-1 and TRBJ2-7, is KAGVTQTPRYLIKTRGQQVTLSCSPISGHRSVSWYQQTPGQGLQFLFEYFSETQRNKGNFPGRFSGRQFSNSRSEMNVSTLELGDSALYLCASSLQGREQYFGPGTRLTVT.

This clone was recorded only once. V and J are TRBV2 and TRBJ2-3; TRBD2 aligns across 11 bases. Germline CDR1 is SNHLY and CDR2 is FYNNEI. The V segment lost 6 bases and the J segment 7 bases; nucleotides outside the gene matches: 12. This CDR3 is built from 16 residues. The DNA for the CDR3 is TGTGCCAGCAGAGAGGGGGGACTAGCGGCCCCGTATACGCAGTATTTT. Residues: CASREGGLAAPYTQYF.

The rearrangement uses TRBV7-2 and TRBJ2-6; TRBD2 matches at 11 bases. The V segment lost 1 base and the J segment 4 bases; nucleotides outside the gene matches: 6. CDR1 SGHTA and CDR2 FQGNSA come from the germline V gene. The CDR3 consists of 18 residues. This CDR3 is CASSLVSSGGPGANVLTF. The CDR3 DNA is TGTGCCAGCAGCTTAGTGTCTAGCGGGGGGCCGGGGGCCAACGTCCTGACTTTC.

The chain joins TRBV7-2 to TRBJ2-1; 13 bases are shared with TRBD2. Germline CDR1 SGHTA, CDR2 FQGNSA. V dropped 6 bases and J dropped 7; count of bases not matched to a gene: 6. This CDR3 is built from 15 residues. The DNA for the CDR3 is TGTGCCAGCAGACTCGGGACTAGCGGGGAAAATGAGCAGTTCTTC. It yields the protein CASRLGTSGENEQFF.

This clone appeared a few times. The DNA for the CDR3 is TGTGCCAGCAGTGGGCGGAGAATTGGCACAGATACGCAGTATTTT. It encodes CASSGRRIGTDTQYF. The rearrangement uses TRBV2 and TRBJ2-3; D is unresolved. CDR1 SNHLY and CDR2 FYNNEI come from the germline V gene. The length of the CDR3 is 15 residues. The V end lost 4 bases, the J end lost 1 base, and 12 bases lay between the germline ends.